A selection of T cell receptor beta chains follows, all from one sample in a study of long-term antiretroviral therapy in people with HIV. Data came from immunoSEQ multiplex PCR; TCRdb stores just in-frame clones and leaves some out. The table shows about 21,000 clones, with 84% occurring only once. Sequenced here: unsorted PBMCs, sampled 1.9 years after starting antiretroviral therapy. These receptors were obtained from a woman in her fifties or sixties with HIV. CDR3s include the opening cysteine and the closing phenylalanine or tryptophan. The order of the fields is V gene, J gene, CDR3 protein.

V gene: TRBV6-6
J gene: TRBJ1-1
CDR3 protein: CASSARAWDTEAFF

V gene: TRBV30
J gene: TRBJ1-1
CDR3 protein: CAWSLRQNTEAFF

V gene: TRBV5-4
J gene: TRBJ1-1
CDR3 protein: CASSTDLNTEAFF

V gene: TRBV27
J gene: TRBJ2-7
CDR3 protein: CASSRDRGTYEQYF

V gene: TRBV4-2
J gene: TRBJ2-5
CDR3 protein: CASSQDFRKWETQYF

V gene: TRBV27
J gene: TRBJ1-6
CDR3 protein: CASSLVDREVSPLHF

V gene: TRBV7-3
J gene: TRBJ2-1
CDR3 protein: CASSLVPSSYNEQFF

V gene: TRBV5-4
J gene: TRBJ2-1
CDR3 protein: CASSTRQGTNYNEQFF

V gene: TRBV28
J gene: TRBJ2-2
CDR3 protein: CASSSALAGEWELFF

V gene: TRBV30
J gene: TRBJ1-6
CDR3 protein: CAWTAGYNSPLHF

V gene: TRBV7-2
J gene: TRBJ2-7
CDR3 protein: CASRPGWGYSYEQYF

V gene: TRBV29-1
J gene: TRBJ1-1
CDR3 protein: CSVAGASRGFLDTEAFF

V gene: TRBV6-1
J gene: TRBJ1-5
CDR3 protein: CASSGGPPQPQHF

V gene: TRBV7-2
J gene: TRBJ2-4
CDR3 protein: CASSKKSGTGAKNIQYF

V gene: TRBV7-2
J gene: TRBJ1-1
CDR3 protein: CASSLRGRGNTEAFF

V gene: TRBV4-2
J gene: TRBJ2-3
CDR3 protein: CASSPGQGGDTQYF

V gene: TRBV2
J gene: TRBJ2-2
CDR3 protein: CASREGEGELFF

V gene: TRBV2
J gene: TRBJ2-7
CDR3 protein: CASSATVYSYEQYF

V gene: TRBV11-2
J gene: TRBJ1-4
CDR3 protein: CASSLVQETNEKLFF

V gene: TRBV20-1
J gene: TRBJ2-7
CDR3 protein: CSAKRGHEQYF

V gene: TRBV2
J gene: TRBJ2-5
CDR3 protein: CASSAGTYLVAQYF

V gene: TRBV2
J gene: TRBJ2-7
CDR3 protein: CASRQGLGYEQYF